This T cell receptor beta chain was recovered during a study of blood T cell repertoires in COVID-19. Study context: There were acute and convalescent COVID-19 samples, and they came from the United States, Italy and Spain.

The CDR3 covers 16 residues. The germline V and J ends were trimmed by 2 bases and 3 bases, with 17 bases remaining between them. Germline CDR1 reads MNHNY; CDR2 reads SVGAGI (reference sequence). This clone was seen a single time. Original data processing: Counts of nucleated cells, estimated from reference gene primer amplification, were obtained. Repertoires were generated with immunoSEQ multiplex PCR, while TCRdb's copy carries only in-frame clones and drops some. Clone size and V and J calls were adopted from that table, with D and trimming inferred from the DNA. The sample gives around 120,000 clones, 65% to 85% of which show up once; roughly 1.8% is in the top ten.

The chain is built from TRBV6-6 and TRBJ2-7; possible D gene TRBD1, 7 bases. This clonotype originated in a man in his 70s with acute or convalescent COVID-19. The sequenced material came from peripheral blood. CDR3: CASSYPQTGRNYEQYF. The CDR3 nucleotides read TGTGCCAGCAGTTACCCTCAGACAGGGAGGAACTACGAGCAGTACTTC.